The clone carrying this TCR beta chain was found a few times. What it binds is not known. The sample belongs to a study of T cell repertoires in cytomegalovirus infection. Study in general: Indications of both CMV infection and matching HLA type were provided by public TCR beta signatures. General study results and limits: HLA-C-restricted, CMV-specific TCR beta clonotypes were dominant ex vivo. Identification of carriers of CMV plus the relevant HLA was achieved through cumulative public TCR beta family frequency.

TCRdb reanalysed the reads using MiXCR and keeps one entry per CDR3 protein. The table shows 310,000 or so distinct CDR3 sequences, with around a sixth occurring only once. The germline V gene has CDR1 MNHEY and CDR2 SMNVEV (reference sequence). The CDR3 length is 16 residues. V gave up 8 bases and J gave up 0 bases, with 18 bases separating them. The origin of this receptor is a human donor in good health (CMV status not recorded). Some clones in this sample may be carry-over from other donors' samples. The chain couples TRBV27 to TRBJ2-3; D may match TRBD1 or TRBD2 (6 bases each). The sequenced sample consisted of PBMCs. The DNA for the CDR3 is TGTGCCAGCTCCCTGGGGACGGGGGCTAGCACAGATACGCAGTATTTT. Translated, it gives CASSLGTGASTDTQYF.